This T cell receptor (beta chain) was obtained from a study of blood T cell repertoires in COVID-19. Study information: COVID-19 samples collected from the United States, Italy and Spain covered acute and convalescent phases. PBMCs, B-cell-depleted T cells, or T cells provided the cDNA or gDNA that made up the material.

Seattle enrolled patients during active infection and tracked them longitudinally. CDR3 length equals 13 residues. Germline values: CDR1 SGHTA, CDR2 FQGNSA. Per the original methods: Reference gene primer amplification yielded estimated nucleated cell counts. The repertoire was sequenced with immunoSEQ multiplex PCR; TCRdb's copy has only in-frame clones and lacks some. The V and J calls and the clone size are those of that table, but D and trimming were determined from the DNA. The data show 300,000 to 350,000 clones, approximately 90% seen once. On this clone itself: A junction boundary mismatches the germline segment, possibly from a read error.

Sequenced material: peripheral blood. The chain uses TRBV7-2 and TRBJ1-3; D is ambiguous. The sequence came from a woman in her 30s with COVID-19, enrolled during active disease. The CDR3 DNA is TGTGCCAGCAGCACGCAAATTGGAGACACCATATATTTT. Its protein is CASSTQIGDTIYF.